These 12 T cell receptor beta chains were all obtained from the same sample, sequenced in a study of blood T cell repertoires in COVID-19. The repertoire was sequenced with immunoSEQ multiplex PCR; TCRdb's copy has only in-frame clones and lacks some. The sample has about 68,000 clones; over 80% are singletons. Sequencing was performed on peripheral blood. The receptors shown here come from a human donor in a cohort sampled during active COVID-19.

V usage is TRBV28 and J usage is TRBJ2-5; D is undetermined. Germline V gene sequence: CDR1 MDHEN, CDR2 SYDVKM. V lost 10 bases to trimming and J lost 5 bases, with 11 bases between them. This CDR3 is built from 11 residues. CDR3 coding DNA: TGTGCCACCACAAGAGCGGAGACCCAGTACTTC. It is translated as CATTRAETQYF.

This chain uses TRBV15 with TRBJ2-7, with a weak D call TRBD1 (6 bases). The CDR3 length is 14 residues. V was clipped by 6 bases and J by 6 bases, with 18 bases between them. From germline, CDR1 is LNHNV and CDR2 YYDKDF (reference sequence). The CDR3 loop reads CATSTASGDREQYF. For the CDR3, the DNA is TGTGCCACCAGTACAGCCTCAGGGGACCGCGAGCAGTACTTC.

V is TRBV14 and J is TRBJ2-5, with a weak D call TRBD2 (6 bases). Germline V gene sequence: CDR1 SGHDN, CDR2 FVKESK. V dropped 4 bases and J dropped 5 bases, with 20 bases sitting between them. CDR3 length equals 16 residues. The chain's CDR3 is CASSPLSGLARETQYF. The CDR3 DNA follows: TGTGCCAGCAGCCCCCTCTCTGGGCTAGCGAGGGAGACCCAGTACTTC.

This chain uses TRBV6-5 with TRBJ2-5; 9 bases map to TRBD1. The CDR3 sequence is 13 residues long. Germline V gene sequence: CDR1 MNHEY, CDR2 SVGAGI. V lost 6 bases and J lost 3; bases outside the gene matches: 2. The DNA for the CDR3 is TGTGCCAGCAGACGGACAGGGGAAGAGACCCAGTACTTC. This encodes CASRRTGEETQYF.

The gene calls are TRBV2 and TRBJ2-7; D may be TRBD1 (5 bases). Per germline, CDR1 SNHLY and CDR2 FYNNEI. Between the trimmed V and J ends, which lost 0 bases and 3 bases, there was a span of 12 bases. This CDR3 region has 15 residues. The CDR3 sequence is CASSEAGVTDYEQYF. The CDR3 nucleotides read TGTGCCAGCAGTGAAGCAGGGGTCACCGACTACGAGCAGTACTTC.

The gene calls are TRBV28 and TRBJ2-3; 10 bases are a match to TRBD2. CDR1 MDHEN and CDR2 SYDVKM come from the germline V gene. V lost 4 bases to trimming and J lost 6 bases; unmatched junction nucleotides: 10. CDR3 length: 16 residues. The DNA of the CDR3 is TGTGCCAGCAGTTCCGTACTAGCGGGATCTGGGGATACGCAGTATTTT. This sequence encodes CASSSVLAGSGDTQYF. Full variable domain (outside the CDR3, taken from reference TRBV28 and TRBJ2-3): DVKVTQSSRYLVKRTGEKVFLECVQDMDHENMFWYRQDPGLGLRLIYFSYDVKMKEKGDIPEGYSVSREKKERFSLILESASTNQTSMYLCASSSVLAGSGDTQYFGPGTRLTVL.

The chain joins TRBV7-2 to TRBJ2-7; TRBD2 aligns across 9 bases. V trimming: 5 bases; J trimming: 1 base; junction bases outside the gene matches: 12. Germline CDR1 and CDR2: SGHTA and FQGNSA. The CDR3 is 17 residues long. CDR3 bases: TGTGCCAGCAGCGCCCGCCTATCGAGCGGGAGGTCCTACGAGCAGTACTTC. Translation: CASSARLSSGRSYEQYF.

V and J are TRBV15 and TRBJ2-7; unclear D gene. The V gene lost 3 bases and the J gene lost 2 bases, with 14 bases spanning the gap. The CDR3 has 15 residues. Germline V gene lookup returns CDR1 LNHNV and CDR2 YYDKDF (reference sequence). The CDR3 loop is CATSRAVAAPYEQYF. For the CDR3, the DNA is TGTGCCACCAGCAGGGCAGTAGCCGCCCCCTACGAGCAGTACTTC.

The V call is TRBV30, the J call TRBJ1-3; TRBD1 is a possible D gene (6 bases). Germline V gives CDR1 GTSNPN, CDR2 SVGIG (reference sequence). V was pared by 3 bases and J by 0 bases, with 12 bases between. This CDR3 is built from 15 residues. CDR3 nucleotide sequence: TGTGCCTGGAGCGGACAGTTCAGCTCTGGAAACACCATATATTTT. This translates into CAWSGQFSSGNTIYF.

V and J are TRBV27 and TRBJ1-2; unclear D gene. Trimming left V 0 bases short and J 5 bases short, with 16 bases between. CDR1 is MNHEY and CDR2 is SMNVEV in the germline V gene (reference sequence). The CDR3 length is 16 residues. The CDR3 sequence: CASSLSALTRTYGYTF. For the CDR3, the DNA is TGTGCCAGCAGTTTATCCGCCCTGACACGGACTTATGGCTACACCTTC.

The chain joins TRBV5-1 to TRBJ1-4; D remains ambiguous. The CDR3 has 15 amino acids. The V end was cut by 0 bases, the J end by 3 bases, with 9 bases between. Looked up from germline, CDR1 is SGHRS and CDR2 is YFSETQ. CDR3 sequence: CASSLANNANEKLFF. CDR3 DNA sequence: TGCGCCAGCAGCTTGGCCAACAATGCTAATGAAAAACTGTTTTTT. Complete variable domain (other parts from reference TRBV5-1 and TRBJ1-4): KAGVTQTPRYLIKTRGQQVTLSCSPISGHRSVSWYQQTPGQGLQFLFEYFSETQRNKGNFPGRFSGRQFSNSRSEMNVSTLELGDSALYLCASSLANNANEKLFFGSGTQLSVL.

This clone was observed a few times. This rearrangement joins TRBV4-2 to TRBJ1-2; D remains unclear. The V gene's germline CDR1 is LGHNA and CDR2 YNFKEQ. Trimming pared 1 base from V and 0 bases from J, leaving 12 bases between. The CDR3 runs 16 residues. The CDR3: CASSQALQLTNYGYTF. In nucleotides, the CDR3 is TGTGCCAGCAGCCAAGCTTTACAACTAACTAACTATGGCTACACCTTC.